This TCR beta chain was observed in a study of cytomegalovirus exposure and HLA in healthy donors. In its sample, this clone was seen many times. The antigen is not known. Study-level findings and limits: There were a few CMV-associated chains whose specificity for CMV antigens was confirmed in vitro.

V was clipped by 4 bases and J by 2 bases, with 6 bases between them. CDR3 length equals 13 residues. Germline V gene data show CDR1 as SNHLY and CDR2 as FYNNEI. Assay used: immunoSEQ multiplex PCR; TCRdb lists only in-frame clones, some missing. Found here are 200,000 to 250,000 clones, 85% to 90% of them singletons; the top ten hold 2.5% to 3.5%. The gene calls are TRBV2 and TRBJ2-1; no clear D gene. The receptor was isolated from a woman aged 18 to 35 in good health and CMV-seronegative. Sequenced: PBMCs. CDR3 sequence reads: CASSGSTYNEQFF. The CDR3 nucleotides read TGTGCCAGCAGTGGGAGCACCTACAATGAGCAGTTCTTC.